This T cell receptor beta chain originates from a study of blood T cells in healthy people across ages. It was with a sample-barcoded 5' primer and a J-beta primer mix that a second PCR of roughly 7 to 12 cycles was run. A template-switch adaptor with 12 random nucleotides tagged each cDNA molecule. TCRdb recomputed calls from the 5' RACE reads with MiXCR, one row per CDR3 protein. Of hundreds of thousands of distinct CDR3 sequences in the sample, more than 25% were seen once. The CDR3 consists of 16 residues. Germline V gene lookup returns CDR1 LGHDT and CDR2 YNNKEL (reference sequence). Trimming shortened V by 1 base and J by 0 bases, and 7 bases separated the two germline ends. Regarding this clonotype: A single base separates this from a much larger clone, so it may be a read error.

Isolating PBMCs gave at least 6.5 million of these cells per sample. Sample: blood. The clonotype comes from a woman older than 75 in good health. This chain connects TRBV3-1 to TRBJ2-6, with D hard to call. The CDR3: CASSQGAGSGANVLTF. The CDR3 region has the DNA TGTGCCAGCAGCCAAGGGGCCGGCTCTGGGGCCAACGTCCTGACTTTC.